This is a list of T cell receptor beta chains from one sample in a study of T cell repertoires in cytomegalovirus infection. TCRdb re-derived calls from the reads in MiXCR, one entry per CDR3 protein. The sample includes approximately 71,000 distinct CDR3 sequences, roughly 20% of them seen just once. Antigens for these TCRs are unknown. This specimen consisted of CD8+ T cells from cultured PBMCs, obtained from culture after CMV antigen stimulation. These receptors were collected from a human donor in good health (CMV status not recorded). Some clones in this sample may be carry-over from other donors' samples. CDR3s include the opening cysteine and the closing phenylalanine or tryptophan. The D gene is left open where the match is weak. The size field is filled for only some rows; it gives once, few, many or a size class.

>TRBV12-5|few|TRBJ2-1|.
TGTGCTAGTATGGACTCCTACAATGAGCAGTTCTTC
CASMDSYNEQFF
>TRBV12-3/TRBV12-4|.|TRBJ2-1|.
TGTGCCAGCACCCCGGCAAGTCACCCCCAGGCGAATGAGCAGTTCTTC
CASTPASHPQANEQFF
>TRBV6-2/TRBV6-3|few|TRBJ2-7|TRBD1
TGTGCCAGCAGAACGGGACAGGTAGCCGTTGGAGGTGAGCAGTACTTC
CASRTGQVAVGGEQYF
>TRBV4-1|many|TRBJ1-1|.
TGCGCCAGCAGCCAAGTGCGGGGCGGCGCTGAAGCTTTCTTT
CASSQVRGGAEAFF
>TRBV28|few|TRBJ2-7|.
TGTGCCAGCAGTTTAAGTTATCGGGGGGCGGCCGAGCAGTACTTC
CASSLSYRGAAEQYF
>TRBV7-2|.|TRBJ2-1|.
TGTGCCAGCAGCTTAGTAGTCAATTCCTACAATGAGCAGTTCTTC
CASSLVVNSYNEQFF
>TRBV7-2|many|TRBJ1-4|.
TGTGCCAGCAGCCGATCCGAGGGGGGAAAACTGTTTTTT
CASSRSEGGKLFF
>TRBV19|.|TRBJ1-1|.
TGTGCCAGTAGAGCGAACACTGAAGCTTTCTTT
CASRANTEAFF
>TRBV5-6|few|TRBJ2-3|.
TGTGCCAGCAGCTTTATAAGTAGCACAGATACGCAGTATTTT
CASSFISSTDTQYF
>TRBV7-2|many|TRBJ1-2|TRBD1
TGTGCCAGCAGCTTAACCTTGACAGGGAGGAATGGCTACACCTTC
CASSLTLTGRNGYTF
>TRBV2|few|TRBJ1-2|.
TGTGCCAGCAGCGAGGATGGCTACACCTTC
CASSEDGYTF